This T cell receptor beta chain is drawn from a study of early T cells in non-severe SARS-CoV-2 infection (dated by TCRdb to about 2021). About the full investigation: Because TCR sequencing was done on bulk RNA from unsorted whole blood, the alpha and beta chains could not be paired. Overall results and qualifications from the work: Matching against VDJdb was skewed toward anti-spike CD8 responses, likely underestimated virus-specific expansions, and missed private and CD4 specificities.

V and J are trimmed by 6 bases and 7 bases, and the gene matches miss 3 bases of the junction. From a lookup of the germline V gene, CDR1 and CDR2 are MDHEN and SYDVKM. The CDR3 numbers 13 residues from cysteine through phenylalanine. The DNA shown is the 39-base CDR3, in frame from base 1. As for this clonotype: Its target antigen remains unknown. Per-nucleotide qualities are absent, and no much larger clonotype sits a single base away.

The library was obtained by 5' RACE. Sequenced on a NextSeq 500. In the TCR library protocol, unique molecular identifiers were attached to individual cDNA molecules to correct for PCR bias and sequencing error. Both TCR alpha and beta chains were sequenced, and tight co-correlation was observed between alpha and beta sequence abundances in each sample. The original methods were these. Decombinator V4 was used to annotate TCR sequences for V gene, J gene and CDR3. Expanded TCRs were defined as changing significantly between any two time points under a Poisson model with p below 0.0001. TCR abundances were normalised to the total number of TCRs sequenced per sample and expressed as counts per million. MAIT TCRs were defined by TRAV1-2 paired with TRAJ12, TRAJ20 or TRAJ33, and iNKT TCRs by TRAV10 paired with TRAJ18. VDJdb, accessed 1 November 2021, was searched for CMV, EBV and SARS-CoV-2 annotated TCRs, with TCRs annotated for multiple antigens excluded. Through fastp at Q25 and MiXCR, TCRdb rebuilt clones from the public reads, retaining in-frame beta chains. Under each unique CDR3 protein, matching rows form one entry showing the most common genes and DNA. Here the V and J calls rest on TCRdb's processing, not on the authors' analysis. The sample table holds roughly 60,000 distinct CDR3 sequences, of which 6.6% were seen once. The ten biggest clones cover roughly 5.6% of the sample.

This was a case-control study nested in a cohort of healthcare workers in London, UK, who had nasopharyngeal swab PCR tests and blood samples taken every week. Healthcare workers were enrolled in the week of the UK lockdown, from 23 to 31 March 2020, and were followed every week for up to roughly 16 weeks. Sequencing used whole blood, obtained at baseline. The TCR comes from an adult who was a healthcare worker with PCR-confirmed SARS-CoV-2 infection or an uninfected control (not recorded which). Here the chain combines TRBV28 and TRBJ2-6, and 7 bases in between align with TRBD1. The CDR3 region reads CASRRQGANVLTF. The DNA is as follows: TGTGCCAGCAGACGACAGGGCGCCAACGTCCTGACTTTC. The variable domain in full, with residues beyond the CDR3 obtained from the reference TRBV28 and TRBJ2-6 genes, is DVKVTQSSRYLVKRTGEKVFLECVQDMDHENMFWYRQDPGLGLRLIYFSYDVKMKEKGDIPEGYSVSREKKERFSLILESASTNQTSMYLCASRRQGANVLTFGAGSRLTVL.